One T cell receptor (beta chain) is described in this entry. As yet, its antigen is unknown. Use of 60 Vbeta and 13 Jbeta primers characterized the PCR. The protocol was immunoSEQ multiplex PCR, while the TCRdb copy is restricted to in-frame clones and leaves out a portion. The repertoire includes 170,000 or so clones, around four fifths of them detected once, and 1% sits in the top ten. The data belong to a study of cytomegalovirus exposure and HLA in healthy donors. Overall study results and limits: In a later analysis, at a false discovery rate of 0.05, 15,000 to 20,000 TCR beta sequences were associated with HLA alleles.

This CDR3 has 16 amino acids. V dropped 1 base and J dropped 2 bases, with 15 bases sitting between them. Germline lookup yields CDR1 SGHDT and CDR2 YYEEEE. The TCR comes from a woman aged 45-60 years in good health and CMV-seropositive. This rearrangement joins TRBV5-6 to TRBJ2-5; tentative D call: TRBD1 (6 bases). Material: PBMCs. The CDR3 DNA sequence: TGTGCCAGCAGCTTGCCCCGACAGGTCTTGCAAGAGACCCAGTACTTC. Translating it yields CASSLPRQVLQETQYF.